The sequence of this TCR beta chain was determined in a study of cytomegalovirus exposure and HLA in healthy donors. Whole-study context: From HLA-typed donors, an early data release held some 91 million unique TCRs.

The PCR employed 60 Vbeta primers together with 13 Jbeta primers. The method was immunoSEQ multiplex PCR; TCRdb's version includes in-frame clones alone and lacks a portion of them. Its table lists some 140,000 clones. Notes on the study in general: Reportedly, TCR beta sequences accurately predicted HLA-A and HLA-B alleles in most subjects. In a later analysis, HLA-associated TCR beta chains were more clonally expanded than equally common others. Association with HLA alleles at 0.05 false discovery rate was found for about 17,000 TCR beta sequences in a later analysis.

As to this clone: Its target is not known.

Trimming took 4 bases from V and 1 from J, leaving 13 bases between them. This CDR3 spans 15 amino acids. The V gene's germline CDR1 is ENHRY and CDR2 SYGVKD. This chain joins TRBV10-3 and TRBJ2-5; D perhaps matches TRBD2 (5 bases). The clonotype comes from a woman in her 40s in good health and CMV-seronegative. The material sequenced was PBMCs. The CDR3 protein is CAISAKREPQETQYF. The CDR3 DNA is TGTGCCATCAGTGCCAAAAGGGAGCCCCAAGAGACCCAGTACTTC.